These 21 T cell receptor beta chains share one sample of origin, sequenced in a study of blood T cell repertoires in COVID-19 (dated by TCRdb to 2018 to 2021). To prepare the library, the immunoSEQ multiplex PCR assay was applied. TCRdb provides this immuneACCESS table in a form limited to in-frame rearrangements. Some clones are lacking; in checked studies, under half of them reflect an unresolved V gene, and why the rest are absent is not known. This sample is represented by approximately 45,000 clones; 87% of them were singletons. The ten top clones hold 3.5% to 5% of the sample. The sample comprised peripheral blood. The receptors shown here come from a man between 35 and 55 years old with COVID-19, enrolled during active disease.

J is TRBJ2-3 and V is TRBV2; 10 bases line up with TRBD1. This CDR3 is 13 amino acids long. J was trimmed by 5 bases and V by 7 bases; bases with no gene match: 3. In germline, CDR1 is SNHLY, CDR2 FYNNEI. This chain's CDR3 is CASMGTGEDTQYF. The CDR3 bases are TGTGCCAGCATGGGGACAGGGGAAGATACGCAGTATTTT.

Here the CDR3 DNA reads TGTGCCAGCAGCTTGGAGGGGGCGCGAAACATTCAGTACTTC. Amino acids: CASSLEGARNIQYF. V usage is TRBV5-8 and J usage is TRBJ2-4, with 7 bases lining up with TRBD1. Germline V CDR1 and CDR2: SGHTS, YDEGEE. The ends lost 0 bases at V and 6 bases at J; junction bases unmatched: 3. The CDR3 runs to 14 residues.

The CDR3 spells CASGQGPGQPQHF. For the CDR3, the DNA is TGTGCCTCCGGACAGGGCCCTGGTCAGCCCCAGCATTTT. The chain has TRBV19 and TRBJ1-5; TRBD1 agrees at 8 bases. CDR1 is LNHDA and CDR2 is SQIVND in the germline V gene (reference sequence). V shed 11 bases and J 6 bases; nucleotides not matched to a gene: 9. This CDR3 comprises 13 residues.

This clone is a singleton in its sample. The chain uses TRBV7-9 and TRBJ1-2; D gene unclear. The V and J ends lost 0 bases and 6 bases respectively, with 11 bases between them. The CDR3 extends over 14 amino acids. Germline V gene lookup returns CDR1 SEHNR and CDR2 FQNEAQ (reference sequence). CDR3 in amino acids: CASSLAQAPNGYTF. In DNA, the CDR3 is TGTGCCAGCAGCTTAGCGCAGGCACCCAATGGCTACACCTTC.

The rearrangement joins TRBV19 to TRBJ1-1; TRBD1 might be the D (5 bases). Trimming removed 5 bases at V and 0 bases at J, with 10 bases between. The CDR3 has 14 residues. The germline V gene encodes CDR1 LNHDA and CDR2 SQIVND (reference sequence). The CDR3 sequence is CASSLREVNTEAFF. CDR3 DNA sequence: TGTGCCAGTAGTCTCAGGGAGGTGAACACTGAAGCTTTCTTT.

The chain uses TRBV30 and TRBJ1-5, with 8 bases matching TRBD1. CDR3 length: 13 residues. The germline gives CDR1 GTSNPN, CDR2 SVGIG (reference sequence). The ends lost 5 bases at V and 0 bases at J; junction bases unmatched: 0. The CDR3 sequence is CAWGTGSNQPQHF. For the CDR3, the DNA is TGTGCCTGGGGGACAGGTAGCAATCAGCCCCAGCATTTT.

J is TRBJ1-6 and V is TRBV2; 9 bases map to TRBD1. Looked up from germline, CDR1 is SNHLY and CDR2 is FYNNEI. The V gene end was trimmed by 6 bases and the J gene end by 12 bases; junction bases not matched to a gene: 3. CDR3 length equals 12 residues. The CDR3 DNA is TGTGCCAGCAGGGGACAGGGCGAACCCCTCCACTTT. Protein product: CASRGQGEPLHF.

The chain links TRBV27 to TRBJ1-2, with 7 nucleotides matching TRBD1. Germline loops: CDR1 MNHEY, CDR2 SMNVEV (reference sequence). This CDR3 region has 12 residues. With 9 bases clipped from V and 4 bases from J, the junction kept 5 bases outside the gene matches. The CDR3 here is CASYRGGYGYTF. CDR3 sequence (DNA): TGTGCCAGTTACAGGGGAGGCTATGGCTACACCTTC.

This clone was seen only once. The V and J genes are TRBV6-5 and TRBJ1-6, with D hard to call. The CDR3 is made up of 15 amino acids. CDR1 MNHEY and CDR2 SVGAGI come from the germline V gene. Deletions cut 3 bases from V and 0 bases from J, with 6 bases between. This CDR3 is CASSYGSSYNSPLHF. CDR3 bases: TGTGCCAGCAGTTATGGGAGCTCCTATAATTCACCCCTCCACTTT.

The chain is built from TRBV3-1 (or the pseudogene TRBV3-2) and TRBJ2-7; 7 bases match TRBD2. The CDR3 sequence is 12 residues long. The V segment lost 4 bases and the J segment 6 bases; nucleotides outside the gene matches: 3. Germline values: CDR1 LGHDT, CDR2 YNNKEL (reference sequence). The CDR3 protein is CASSPPGGEQYF. In nucleotides, the CDR3 is TGTGCCAGCAGCCCTCCGGGAGGCGAGCAGTACTTC.

The chain is built from TRBV11-2 and TRBJ2-1, with 7 bases fitting TRBD2. CDR1 is SGHAT, CDR2 FQNNGV, per germline. The CDR3 is 19 amino acids. With V trimmed by 0 bases and J by 9 bases, 20 bases remained unmatched. The CDR3 sequence is CASSLEAGIGGRVLVEQFF. The CDR3 DNA follows: TGTGCCAGCAGCTTAGAGGCAGGGATCGGGGGGAGGGTTTTGGTTGAGCAGTTCTTC.

The sample holds one count of this clone. The chain has TRBV3-1 (or the pseudogene TRBV3-2) and TRBJ1-1; D unresolved. There are 15 residues in the CDR3. Trimming cost V 1 base and J 0 bases, with 9 bases left between them. Looked up from germline, CDR1 is LGHDT and CDR2 is YNNKEL (reference sequence). The CDR3 region is CASSQAREVNTEAFF. CDR3 nucleotides: TGTGCCAGCAGCCAAGCCCGGGAGGTGAACACTGAAGCTTTCTTT.

V usage is TRBV2 and J usage is TRBJ2-7; weak D call: TRBD2 (6 bases). The CDR3 totals 16 residues. Trimming stripped 6 bases from V and 0 bases from J, with 18 bases between. Germline V CDR1 and CDR2: SNHLY, FYNNEI. In nucleotides, the CDR3 is TGTGCCAGCAGGGAGGAGGGGCGCGGACACTCCTACGAGCAGTACTTC. As protein: CASREEGRGHSYEQYF.

This chain links TRBV6-4 with TRBJ2-3; 8 nucleotides align to TRBD1. Germline CDR1 and CDR2: MRHNA and SNTAGT. The CDR3 loop spans 17 amino acids. J lost 7 bases, V lost 0 bases, and 12 bases had no gene match. CDR3 nucleotides: TGTGCCAGCAGTGACTCGGAGGCAGGGGGCTGGATTTATACGCAGTATTTT. It translates to CASSDSEAGGWIYTQYF.

The count of this clone is one. The chain is built from TRBV1 and TRBJ1-5; the table's D call, TRBD1, has no DNA check behind it. TRBV1 is annotated as a pseudogene. CDR3 length: 18 amino acids. The CDR3 bases are TGCACCAGCAGCCCGACGACAGGGGAAAAGGGAGACAATCAGCCCCAGCATTTT. Encoded protein: CTSSPTTGEKGDNQPQHF.

V is TRBV10-1 and J is TRBJ2-1; the match to TRBD2 covers 7 bases. CDR1 is WNHNN, CDR2 SYGVQD, per germline (reference sequence). CDR3 length: 15 residues. With 3 bases clipped from V and 1 base from J, the junction kept 3 bases outside the gene matches. CDR3 DNA sequence: TGCGCCAGCAGTGAAGGACTAGAGTCCTACAATGAGCAGTTCTTC. Its protein is CASSEGLESYNEQFF.

DNA of the CDR3: TGCGCCAGCAGCCTTGACACCGATCAGCCCCAGCATTTT. This encodes CASSLDTDQPQHF. V usage is TRBV5-1 and J usage is TRBJ1-5; no definite D call. Germline V gene lookup returns CDR1 SGHRS and CDR2 YFSETQ. V was pared by 4 bases and J by 5 bases, with 10 bases between. This CDR3 spans 13 amino acids.

This chain uses TRBV6-2 or TRBV6-3 with TRBJ2-4; 7 bases align to TRBD1. There are 14 residues in the CDR3. Losses at the gene ends were 0 bases for V and 7 bases for J; bases not matched to a gene: 3. Germline loops: CDR1 MNHEY, CDR2 SVGEGT. The CDR3 sequence is CASSYSGRGNIQYF. The DNA of the CDR3 is TGTGCCAGCAGTTACTCGGGCAGGGGGAACATTCAGTACTTC.

The chain couples TRBV13 to TRBJ2-3, with 8 bases aligning to TRBD2. V shed 5 bases and J 3 bases; nucleotides not matched to a gene: 4. The V gene's germline CDR1 is PRHDT and CDR2 FYEKMQ (reference sequence). This CDR3 is 14 amino acids long. Here the CDR3 reads CASSPRGGTDTQYF. CDR3 nucleotides: TGTGCCAGCAGCCCCCGCGGGGGGACAGATACGCAGTATTTT.

In nucleotides, the CDR3 is TGTGCCAGCAGCGTGGGACTAGCGGGGGCCGGGGAGCTGTTTTTT. It specifies CASSVGLAGAGELFF. V is TRBV11-3 and J is TRBJ2-2, with 14 nucleotides matching TRBD2. Unmatched junction bases numbered 2, after V lost 5 bases and J lost 6 bases. This CDR3 is built from 15 residues. Germline values: CDR1 SGHNT, CDR2 YENEEA. Full variable domain (rest looked up from reference TRBV11-3 and TRBJ2-2): EAGVVQSPRYKIIEKKQPVAFWCNPISGHNTLYWYLQNLGQGPELLIRYENEEAVDDSQLPKDRFSAERLKGVDSTLKIQPAELGDSAVYLCASSVGLAGAGELFFGEGSRLTVL.

In DNA, the CDR3 is TGTGCCAGCAGTGCCACCCGACAGGGGTCTGGCGAGCAGTACTTC. It encodes CASSATRQGSGEQYF. The chain employs TRBV25-1 and TRBJ2-7; 8 bases are shared with TRBD1. Per germline, CDR1 MGHDK and CDR2 SYGVNS. The trim removed 4 bases at V and 6 bases at J, leaving 11 bases unmatched. This CDR3 spans 15 amino acids.